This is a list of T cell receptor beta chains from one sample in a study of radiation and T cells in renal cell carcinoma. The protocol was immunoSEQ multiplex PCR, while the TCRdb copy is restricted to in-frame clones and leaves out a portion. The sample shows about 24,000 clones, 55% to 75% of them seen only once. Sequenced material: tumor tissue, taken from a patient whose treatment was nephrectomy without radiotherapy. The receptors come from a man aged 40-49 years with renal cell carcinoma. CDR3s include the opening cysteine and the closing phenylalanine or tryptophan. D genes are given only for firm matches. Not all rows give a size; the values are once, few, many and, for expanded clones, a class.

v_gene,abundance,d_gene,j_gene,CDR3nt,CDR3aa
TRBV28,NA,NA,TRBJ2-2,TGTGCCAGCACTCTAGCGAGTCACACCGGGGAGCTGTTTTTT,CASTLASHTGELFF
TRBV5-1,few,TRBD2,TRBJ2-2,TGCGCCAGCAGCTCAGGACTAGCTTTACGGACCGGGGAGCTGTTTTTT,CASSSGLALRTGELFF
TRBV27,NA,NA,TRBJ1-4,TGTGCCAGCAGTTCCCTATCCGGGGGGGCTAATGAAAAACTGTTTTTT,CASSSLSGGANEKLFF
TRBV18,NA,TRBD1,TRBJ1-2,TGTGCCAGCTCATCCGCTCTTGACAGGGGAGGGTATGGCTACACCTTC,CASSSALDRGGYGYTF
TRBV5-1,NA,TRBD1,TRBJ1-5,TGCGCCAGCAGCTTTACGGGGACAGACAATCAGCCCCAGCATTTT,CASSFTGTDNQPQHF
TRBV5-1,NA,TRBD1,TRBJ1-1,TGCGCCAGCTCAGGGGGCTCTGAAGCTTTCTTT,CASSGGSEAFF
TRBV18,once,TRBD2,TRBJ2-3,TGTGCCAGCTCCAAGACTAGCGGGGGCTTCACAGATACGCAGTATTTT,CASSKTSGGFTDTQYF
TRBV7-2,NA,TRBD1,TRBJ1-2,TGTGCCAGCAGCTTAGCGGGGATCAGGGGGGGCTATGGCTACACCTTC,CASSLAGIRGGYGYTF
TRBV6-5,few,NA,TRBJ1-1,TGTGCCAGCAGTTACTCAGGATCGAACACTGAAGCTTTCTTT,CASSYSGSNTEAFF
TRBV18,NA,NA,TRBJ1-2,TGTGCCAGTCCTAAGGAAGGGCTTAACTATGGCTACACCTTC,CASPKEGLNYGYTF
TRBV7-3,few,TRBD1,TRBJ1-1,TGTGCCAGCAGCTTGACAGGGCTTGACACTGAAGTTTTCTTT,CASSLTGLDTEVFF
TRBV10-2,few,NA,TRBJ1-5,TGCGCCAGCAGACAGGGTTTTGGCAATCAGCCCCAGCATTTT,CASRQGFGNQPQHF
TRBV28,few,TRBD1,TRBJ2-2,TGTGCCAGCAGTTCCCCGCGGACAGGGGGTGACTCCGGGGAGCTGTTTTTT,CASSSPRTGGDSGELFF
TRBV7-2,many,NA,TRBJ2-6,TGTGCCAGCACCATCGTTCGCTCTGGGGCCAACGTCCTGACTTTC,CASTIVRSGANVLTF
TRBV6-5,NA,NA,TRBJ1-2,TGTGCCAGCAGTTATGGACAAAACTATGGCTACACCTTC,CASSYGQNYGYTF
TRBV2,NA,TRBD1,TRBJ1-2,TGTGCCAGCAGGGGACAGGGGACCTATGGCTACACCTTC,CASRGQGTYGYTF
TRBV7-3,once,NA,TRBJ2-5,TGTGCCAGCAGCTCCTCCCAGCGGGAGACCCAGTACTTC,CASSSSQRETQYF
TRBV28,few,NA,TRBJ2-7,TGTGCCAGCAAAGTTTATGGCGAGCAGTACTTC,CASKVYGEQYF
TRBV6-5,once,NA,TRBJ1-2,TGTGCCAGCAGTTGGAAGGGTCCGGGTTATGGCTACACCTTC,CASSWKGPGYGYTF
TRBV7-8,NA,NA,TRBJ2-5,TGTGCCAGCAGCTTACCAGCTTTGGGGAGGGAGACCCAGTACTTC,CASSLPALGRETQYF
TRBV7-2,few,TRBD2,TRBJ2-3,TGTGCCAGCAGCCCTCGGGGAGGGAGCACAGATACGCAGTATTTT,CASSPRGGSTDTQYF
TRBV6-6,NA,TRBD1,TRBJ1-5,TGTGCCAGCAAAGACCGGGACAGGGGGTTGAAGACGCCCCAGCATTTT,CASKDRDRGLKTPQHF
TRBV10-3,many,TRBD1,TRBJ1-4,TGTGCCATCAGCGAACAGGGGGCGAATGAAAAACTGTTTTTT,CAISEQGANEKLFF
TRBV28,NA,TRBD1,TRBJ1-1,TGTGCCAGCAGTTTCGGGGGACAGGGCTACACTGAAGCTTTCTTT,CASSFGGQGYTEAFF
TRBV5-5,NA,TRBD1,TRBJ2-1,TGTGCCAGCAGCCGGGACAGGGGAAGCAATGAGCAGTTCTTC,CASSRDRGSNEQFF
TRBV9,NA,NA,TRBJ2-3,TGTGCCAGCAGCGTAGGACTGATGGTAGGAGATACGCAGTATTTT,CASSVGLMVGDTQYF
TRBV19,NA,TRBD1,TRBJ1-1,TGTGCCAGTACTCTAGGGACAGGGATTTACACTGAAGCTTTCTTT,CASTLGTGIYTEAFF
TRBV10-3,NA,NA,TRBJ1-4,TGTGCCATCAGTGAAAGGCCCAGTAATGAAAAACTGTTTTTT,CAISERPSNEKLFF
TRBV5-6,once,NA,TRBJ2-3,TGTGCCAGCAGCTGGGGGGAAAACGTGAATACGCAGTATTTT,CASSWGENVNTQYF
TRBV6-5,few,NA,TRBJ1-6,TGTGCCAGCTCACTCACCCGGGATCCACCCCTCCACTTT,CASSLTRDPPLHF
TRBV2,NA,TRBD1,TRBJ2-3,TGTGCCAGCCGGACAGGATCTAGCACAGATACGCAGTATTTT,CASRTGSSTDTQYF
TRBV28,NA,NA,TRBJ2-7,TGTGCCAGCAGTTTAGTACAGGGAATAACCTACGAGCAGTACTTC,CASSLVQGITYEQYF
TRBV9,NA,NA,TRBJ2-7,TGTGCCAGCAGCCTCTCGGGCCCGGGTGAGCAGTACTTC,CASSLSGPGEQYF
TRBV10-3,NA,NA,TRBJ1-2,TGTGCCACCCTGGACGGATCAAACTATGGCTACACCTTC,CATLDGSNYGYTF
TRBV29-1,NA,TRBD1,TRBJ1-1,TGCGGCGGGATCGGGACAGGGGACACTGAAGCTTTCTTT,CGGIGTGDTEAFF
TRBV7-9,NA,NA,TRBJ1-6,TGTGCCAGCAGCCAAACCGGGATATATAATTCACCCCTCCACTTT,CASSQTGIYNSPLHF
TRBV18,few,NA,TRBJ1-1,TGTGCCAGCTCACCTTCAAGCGGGACGGAAGCTTTCTTT,CASSPSSGTEAFF
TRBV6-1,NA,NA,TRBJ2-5,TGTGCCAGCAGCCGAAGCCCCGACAGCCAAGAGACCCAGTACTTC,CASSRSPDSQETQYF
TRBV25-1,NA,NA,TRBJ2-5,TGTGCCAGCAGTGGGGGGTGGACCCAGTACTTC,CASSGGWTQYF
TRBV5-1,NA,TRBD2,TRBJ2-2,TGCGCCAGCAGCTTGGGTGGACTAGCGGGAGGCCGAAACACCGGGGAGCTGTTTTTT,CASSLGGLAGGRNTGELFF
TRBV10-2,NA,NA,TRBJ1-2,TGCGCCAGCAGTGAGGTTACAGGCCAATGGGTAGGCTACACCTTC,CASSEVTGQWVGYTF
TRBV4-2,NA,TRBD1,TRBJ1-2,TGTGCCAGCAGCCAGCCGGGACAGGGGGCGGTCTATGGCTACACCTTC,CASSQPGQGAVYGYTF
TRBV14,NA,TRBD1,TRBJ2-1,TGTGCCAGCAGCCAGTACACAGGGGGCGAAGAGTTCTTC,CASSQYTGGEEFF
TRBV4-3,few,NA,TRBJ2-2,TGCGCCAGCAGCGTACAGGGATTAAGGAGCGGGGAGCTGTTTTTT,CASSVQGLRSGELFF
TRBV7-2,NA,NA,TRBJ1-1,TGTGCCAGCGCATCCCAAGGAAACACTGAAGCTTTCTTT,CASASQGNTEAFF
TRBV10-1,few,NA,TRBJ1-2,TGCGCCAGCAAGGTCGTTAGGTATGGCTACACCTTC,CASKVVRYGYTF
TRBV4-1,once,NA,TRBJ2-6,TGCGCCAGCAGCCAACCTTTAGACCGGGCCAACGTCCTGACTTTC,CASSQPLDRANVLTF
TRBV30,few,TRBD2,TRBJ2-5,TGTGCCTGGAGTAGCGGGAGCCAAGAGACCCAGTACTTC,CAWSSGSQETQYF
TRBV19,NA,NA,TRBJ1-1,TGTGCCAGTAGTTACAGGGAGAACACTGAAGCTTTCTTT,CASSYRENTEAFF
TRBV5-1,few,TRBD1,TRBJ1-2,TGCGCCAGCAGCTTGCAAGGGACAGAGTCCTATGGCTACACCTTC,CASSLQGTESYGYTF
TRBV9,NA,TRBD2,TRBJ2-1,TGTGCCAGCAGCGTAGTTGGCGGGACTAGCGTGGGGGGGGAGCAGTTCTTC,CASSVVGGTSVGGEQFF
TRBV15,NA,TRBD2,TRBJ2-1,TGTGCCACCAGGGGACTAGCGGGGAACAATGAGCAGTTCTTC,CATRGLAGNNEQFF
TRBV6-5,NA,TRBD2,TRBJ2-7,TGTGCCAGCAGTTACTCCCCTAGCGGGATTACCTACGAGCAGTACTTC,CASSYSPSGITYEQYF
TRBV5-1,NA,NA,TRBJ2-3,TGCGCCAGCGCTTCAGGACACAGCAGCAAGGGTACGCAGTATTTT,CASASGHSSKGTQYF
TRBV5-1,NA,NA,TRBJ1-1,TGCGCCAGCAGCTTGAGTCAAGCAGGGAGTTACACTGAAGCTTTCTTT,CASSLSQAGSYTEAFF
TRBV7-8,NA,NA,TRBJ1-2,TGTGCCAGCAGCTTAGATGGAGGGGACTATGGCTACACCTTC,CASSLDGGDYGYTF
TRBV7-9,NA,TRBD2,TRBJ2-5,TGTGCCAGCAGCCTTCGGGAGGGTGGAGAGACCCAGTACTTC,CASSLREGGETQYF